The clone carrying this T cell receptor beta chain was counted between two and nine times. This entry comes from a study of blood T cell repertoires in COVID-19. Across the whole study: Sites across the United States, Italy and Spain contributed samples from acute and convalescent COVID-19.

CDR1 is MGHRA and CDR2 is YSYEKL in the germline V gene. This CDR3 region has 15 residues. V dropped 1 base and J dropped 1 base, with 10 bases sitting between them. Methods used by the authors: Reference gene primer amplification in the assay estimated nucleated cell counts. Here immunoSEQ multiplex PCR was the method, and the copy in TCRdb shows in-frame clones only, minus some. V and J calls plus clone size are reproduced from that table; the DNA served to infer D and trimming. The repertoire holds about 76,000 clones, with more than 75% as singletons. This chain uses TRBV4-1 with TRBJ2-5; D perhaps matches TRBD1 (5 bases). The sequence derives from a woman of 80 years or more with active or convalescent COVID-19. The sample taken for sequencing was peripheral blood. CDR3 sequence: CASSQASTAQETQYF. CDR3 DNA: TGCGCCAGCAGCCAAGCTTCGACAGCCCAAGAGACCCAGTACTTC.